A selection of T cell receptor beta chains follows, all from one sample in a study of graft-versus-host responses after intestinal transplantation. Assay used: immunoSEQ multiplex PCR; TCRdb lists only in-frame clones, some missing. The sample includes tens of thousands of clones, around nine tenths of them seen just once. The sample was ileum tissue, taken 357 days after transplant. Receptors originate from a human patient who received an intestinal transplant, so some T cells may come from the graft donor. CDR3s include the opening cysteine and the closing phenylalanine or tryptophan. Fields, in order: D gene, J gene, V gene, clone size, CDR3 DNA, CDR3 protein. D genes are given only for firm matches. Size values are once, few and many counts, or a class for expanded clones, and some rows have none.

.,TRBJ2-7,TRBV6-5,.,TGTGCCAGCAGTGAATACGGGGGGCACGGCGAGCAGTACTTC,CASSEYGGHGEQYF
TRBD1,TRBJ2-3,TRBV9,once,TGTGCCAGCAGCGTCGGGGACAGGGAGGGTGATACGCAGTATTTT,CASSVGDREGDTQYF
.,TRBJ1-4,TRBV11-2,.,TGTGCCAGCAGCCCCCCCAGTAATGAAAAACTGTTTTTT,CASSPPSNEKLFF
TRBD1,TRBJ2-7,TRBV28,.,TGTGCCAGCAGCGTACAGGGGGCTCGCTACGAGCAGTACTTC,CASSVQGARYEQYF
.,TRBJ2-7,TRBV4-1,.,TGCGCCAGCAGCCAAGACGGCGGCGCGACCTACGAGCAGTACTTC,CASSQDGGATYEQYF
TRBD2,TRBJ2-3,TRBV9,.,TGTGCCAGCAGCGTAGGTAGCGGGGGACTGTCCGGGGATACGCAGTATTTT,CASSVGSGGLSGDTQYF
TRBD2,TRBJ2-3,TRBV6-5,.,TGTGCCAGCAGTTACTCGGCGGGGGCAGATACGCAGTATTTT,CASSYSAGADTQYF
.,TRBJ1-3,TRBV25-1,.,TGTGCCAGCAGTGACGGTGGGGCTTTTGGAAACACCATATATTTT,CASSDGGAFGNTIYF
.,TRBJ1-4,TRBV2,.,TGTGCCAGCAGTGAAGGGGGAAATGAAAAACTGTTTTTT,CASSEGGNEKLFF
TRBD2,TRBJ2-3,TRBV6-4,once,TGTGCCAGCAGTGGAAATAGCGGGGCGGGCACAGATACGCAGTATTTT,CASSGNSGAGTDTQYF
TRBD2,TRBJ2-1,TRBV4-2,.,TGTGCCAGCAGCGAACGGACTAGCGGGGGCTACAATGAGCAGTTCTTC,CASSERTSGGYNEQFF
TRBD1,TRBJ1-1,TRBV6-5,once,TGTGCCAGCAGTTACTCGGGACAGGGGAGCGCTGAAGCTTTCTTT,CASSYSGQGSAEAFF
.,TRBJ1-5,TRBV19,few,TGTGCAAGCTCTTGGGAAGATCAGCCCCAGCATTTT,CASSWEDQPQHF
.,TRBJ1-2,TRBV5-1,.,TGCGCCAGCAGCCTTACGGCTAACTATGGCTACACCTTC,CASSLTANYGYTF
.,TRBJ1-2,TRBV28,.,TGTGCCAGCAGTGTATGGCAGGGCAATGGCTACACCTTC,CASSVWQGNGYTF
.,TRBJ1-2,TRBV15,.,TGTGCCACCAGCAGAGACAGGGTCACTAACTATGGCTACACCTTC,CATSRDRVTNYGYTF
.,TRBJ1-3,TRBV6-6,.,TGTGCCAGCACAGGCGACCACTCTGGAAACACCATATATTTT,CASTGDHSGNTIYF
.,TRBJ1-5,TRBV7-2,.,TGTGCCAGCAGCTACGGGGTCGAGAATAGCAATCAGCCCCAGCATTTT,CASSYGVENSNQPQHF
TRBD1,TRBJ1-2,TRBV5-1,.,TGCGCCAGCAGCTCGGGACAGTATCCCGGCTACACCTTC,CASSSGQYPGYTF
.,TRBJ1-2,TRBV29-1,.,TGCAGCGTTGTAGACGGGCTCTATGGCTACACCTTC,CSVVDGLYGYTF
.,TRBJ2-7,TRBV6-7,.,TGTGCCAGCAGTTACGAGCCAGGACTCTCCTACGAGCAGTACTTC,CASSYEPGLSYEQYF
TRBD2,TRBJ2-7,TRBV6-5,.,TGTGCCAGCAGTTACTCGAGGGGAGGGAACGAGCAGTACTTC,CASSYSRGGNEQYF
TRBD1,TRBJ2-3,TRBV2,.,TGTGCCAGCAAGTCCTTAACAGGGGGCACAGATACGCAGTATTTT,CASKSLTGGTDTQYF
TRBD1,TRBJ1-2,TRBV7-3,.,TGTGCCAGCAGTTCGCAGGGGGACAACTATGGCCACACCTTC,CASSSQGDNYGHTF
.,TRBJ2-5,TRBV28,.,TGTGCCAGCAGTTTAATGAACGGTAGACAAGAGACCCAGTACTTC,CASSLMNGRQETQYF
TRBD1,TRBJ1-2,TRBV7-8,.,TGTGCCAGCAGCTTAGGATGGGACAGTGGCTACACCTTC,CASSLGWDSGYTF
.,TRBJ2-3,TRBV6-4,once,TGTGCCAGCAGTGACGCGGGCTTGACAGATACGCAGTATTTT,CASSDAGLTDTQYF
.,TRBJ2-7,TRBV28,.,TGTGCCAGCAGTTTGGAACGGGAGAACTCCTACGAGCAGTACTTC,CASSLERENSYEQYF
TRBD1,TRBJ2-5,TRBV23-1,.,TGCGCCAGCAGTCACCGGCGGACAGGTTTTCGGGAGACCCAGTACTTC,CASSHRRTGFRETQYF
.,TRBJ2-1,TRBV6-4,.,TGTGCCAGCAGTGTAGGGCAAGCCTCCTACAATGAGCAGTTCTTC,CASSVGQASYNEQFF
.,TRBJ2-7,TRBV27,.,TGTGCCAGCAGTTTATCCCACTCCTCCTACGAGCAGTACTTC,CASSLSHSSYEQYF
TRBD1,TRBJ1-5,TRBV11-3,.,TGTGCCAGCAGCTTTCGAGAGGGGGCGGACAATCAGCCCCAGCATTTT,CASSFREGADNQPQHF
.,TRBJ1-1,TRBV7-9,.,TGTGCCAGCAGCTTGAGGGACGGCTCTGAAGCTTTCTTT,CASSLRDGSEAFF
.,TRBJ2-5,TRBV2,.,TGTGCCAGCAGTGTTGAGACCCAGTACTTC,CASSVETQYF
TRBD1,TRBJ2-2,TRBV2,.,TGTGCCAGCCCGGACAGGACGAACACCGGGGAGCTGTTTTTT,CASPDRTNTGELFF
.,TRBJ2-6,TRBV28,.,TGTGCCAGCAGTCGCCTCAGGGCTGGGGCCAACGTCCTGACTTTC,CASSRLRAGANVLTF
.,TRBJ1-5,TRBV27,.,TGTGCCAGCAGTCCCCGACAGACCAATCAGCCCCAGCATTTT,CASSPRQTNQPQHF
TRBD2,TRBJ2-1,TRBV13,.,TGTGCCAGCAGCTCGCCTAGCGGGACAATCAATGAGCAGTTCTTC,CASSSPSGTINEQFF
.,TRBJ2-5,TRBV29-1,.,TGCAGCGTTGAAGATACGGTAGTGGAGACCCAGTACTTC,CSVEDTVVETQYF
.,TRBJ1-1,TRBV6-5,.,TGTGCCAGCATAGGAACTGAAGCTTTCTTT,CASIGTEAFF
TRBD1,TRBJ2-7,TRBV11-3,.,TGTGCCAGCAGCCTAGGGCGATGGACAGGGGGCTTCTACGAGCAGTACTTC,CASSLGRWTGGFYEQYF